This TCR beta chain derives from a study of OX40 agonist ivuxolimab in advanced cancers. Baseline was the first blood sampling point, followed by cycle 4 day 1 and cycle 7 day 1. Some clones are missing from TCRdb's copy, which holds only in-frame ones; the method was immunoSEQ multiplex PCR. This table has around 48,000 clones, around 84% appearing once. Study observations and caveats: CD8+ T cells were the subset that, on average, had more expanded clones than CD4+. The study observed clonal expansion of CD4+ and CD8+ blood T cells by week 6 at 0.1 to 3.0 mg/kg.

Note on this clone: Antigen specificity is unknown.

The sequence was obtained from an adult with an advanced solid tumor such as melanoma, head and neck, liver or kidney cancer. The specimen comprised CD4+ or CD8+ T cells sorted from blood, sampled in a trial of the OX40 agonist ivuxolimab.

CDR3 bases: TGTGCCAGCAGTGCCCGAAGGGAGCAGTACTTC. Translated: CASSARREQYF. V is TRBV6-1 and J is TRBJ2-7, with D unclear. Trimming stripped 4 bases from V and 7 bases from J, with 8 bases between. CDR1 and CDR2 from the germline V gene are MNHNS and SASEGT. The CDR3 is made up of 11 amino acids.